The sequence of this T cell receptor beta chain was determined in a study of CD8 T cells in ankylosing spondylitis. General observations from the study: It appeared that ankylosing spondylitis blood was characterized by a TCR beta motif of several highly homologous variants. Reportedly, matched ankylosing spondylitis synovial fluid was significantly enriched for disease-linked clones.

Using quantitative 5'-RACE with molecular barcodes, the authors made TCR beta libraries. Each CDR3 protein is one row after TCRdb ran MiXCR on the 5' RACE reads. The sample consists of 150,000 to 200,000 distinct CDR3 sequences, roughly 12% of them appearing once. Ten or more counts support this clonotype. Its specificity is not known. V dropped 0 bases and J dropped 4; count of bases not matched to a gene: 4. Germline CDR1 and CDR2: SQVTM and ANQGSEA. This CDR3 comprises 15 residues. Sequenced material: blood, either unsorted or a sorted T cell fraction (not recorded which). The rearrangement links TRBV29-1 to TRBJ1-2; TRBD1 aligns across 11 bases. This sequence originates from a male donor with ankylosing spondylitis or in good health (not recorded which). The CDR3 sequence is CSVEDWTGGPYGYTF. CDR3 DNA: TGCAGCGTTGAAGATTGGACAGGGGGCCCCTATGGCTACACCTTC.